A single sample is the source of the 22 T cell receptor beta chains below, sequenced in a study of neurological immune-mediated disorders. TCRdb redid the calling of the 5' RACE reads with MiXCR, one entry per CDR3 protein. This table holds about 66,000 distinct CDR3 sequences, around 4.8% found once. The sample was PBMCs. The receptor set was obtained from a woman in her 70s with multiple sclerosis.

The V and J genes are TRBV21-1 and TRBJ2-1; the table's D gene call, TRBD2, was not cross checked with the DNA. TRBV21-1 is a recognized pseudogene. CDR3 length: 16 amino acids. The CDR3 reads CASSTTSGYIYNEQFF. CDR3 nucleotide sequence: TGTGCCAGCAGCACGACTAGCGGATACATTTACAATGAGCAGTTCTTC.

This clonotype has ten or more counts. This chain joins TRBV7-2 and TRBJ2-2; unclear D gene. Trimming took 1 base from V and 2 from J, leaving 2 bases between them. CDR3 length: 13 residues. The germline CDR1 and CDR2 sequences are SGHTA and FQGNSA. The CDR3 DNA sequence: TGTGCCAGCAGCTTAGATAACACCGGGGAGCTGTTTTTT. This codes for CASSLDNTGELFF.

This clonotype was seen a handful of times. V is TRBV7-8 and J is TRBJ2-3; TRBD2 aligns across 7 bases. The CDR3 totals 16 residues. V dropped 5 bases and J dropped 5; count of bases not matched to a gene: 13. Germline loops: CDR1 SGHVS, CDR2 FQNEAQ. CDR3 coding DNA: TGTGCCAGCAGCGCAAATGGGGCGGGAGTTGGAGATACGCAGTATTTT. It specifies CASSANGAGVGDTQYF.

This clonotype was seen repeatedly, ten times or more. Written as DNA, the CDR3 is TGTGCCAGCAGACATTGGACGGTGAACACTGAAGCTTTCTTT. Translation gives CASRHWTVNTEAFF. V usage is TRBV12-3 or TRBV12-4 and J usage is TRBJ1-1; D remains unclear. CDR3 length: 14 residues. Trimming removed 6 bases at V and 0 bases at J, with 11 bases between.

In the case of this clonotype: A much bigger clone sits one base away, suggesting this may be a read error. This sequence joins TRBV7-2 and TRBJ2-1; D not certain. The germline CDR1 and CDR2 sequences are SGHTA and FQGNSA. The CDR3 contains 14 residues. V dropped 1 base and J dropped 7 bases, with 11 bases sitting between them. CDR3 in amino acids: CASSLEKGRNEQFF. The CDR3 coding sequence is TGTGCCAGCAGCTTAGAAAAGGGCAGGAATGAGCAGTTCTTC.

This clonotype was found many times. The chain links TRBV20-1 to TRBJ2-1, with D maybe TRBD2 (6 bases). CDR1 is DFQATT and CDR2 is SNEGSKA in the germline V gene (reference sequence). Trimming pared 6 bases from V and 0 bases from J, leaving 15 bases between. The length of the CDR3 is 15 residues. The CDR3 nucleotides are TGCAGTGCAAAGCTAGCGCCCAGCTCCTACAATGAGCAGTTCTTC. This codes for CSAKLAPSSYNEQFF.

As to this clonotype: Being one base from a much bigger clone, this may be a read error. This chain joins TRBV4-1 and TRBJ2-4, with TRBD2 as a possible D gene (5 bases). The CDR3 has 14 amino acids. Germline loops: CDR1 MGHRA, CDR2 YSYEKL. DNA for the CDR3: TGCGCCAACAGCCAAGAGGAGGAAAAGGGCATTCAGTACTTC. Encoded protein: CANSQEEEKGIQYF.

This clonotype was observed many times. The CDR3 bases are TGTGCCAGCAGCTTAGGGGGGATGGGCACAGATACGCAGTATTTT. Translating gives CASSLGGMGTDTQYF. J is TRBJ2-3 and V is TRBV7-2; D may correspond to TRBD1 or TRBD2 (5 bases each). CDR1 SGHTA and CDR2 FQGNSA come from the germline V gene. CDR3 size: 15 residues. V gave up 1 base and J gave up 1 base, with 9 bases separating them.

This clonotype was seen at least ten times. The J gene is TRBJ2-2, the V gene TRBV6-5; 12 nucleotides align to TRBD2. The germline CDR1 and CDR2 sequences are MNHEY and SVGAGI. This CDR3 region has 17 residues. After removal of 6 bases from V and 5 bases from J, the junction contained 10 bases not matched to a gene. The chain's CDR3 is CASSTSLAGGPTGELFF. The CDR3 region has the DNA TGTGCCAGCAGCACTTCTCTAGCGGGAGGGCCGACCGGGGAGCTGTTTTTT.

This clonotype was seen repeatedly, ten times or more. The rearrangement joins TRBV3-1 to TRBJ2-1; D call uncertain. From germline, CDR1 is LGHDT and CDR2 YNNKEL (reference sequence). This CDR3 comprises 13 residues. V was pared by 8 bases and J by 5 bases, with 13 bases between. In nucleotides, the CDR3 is TGTGCCAGCGGGCCTACGGGCCACAATGAGCAGTTCTTC. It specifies CASGPTGHNEQFF.

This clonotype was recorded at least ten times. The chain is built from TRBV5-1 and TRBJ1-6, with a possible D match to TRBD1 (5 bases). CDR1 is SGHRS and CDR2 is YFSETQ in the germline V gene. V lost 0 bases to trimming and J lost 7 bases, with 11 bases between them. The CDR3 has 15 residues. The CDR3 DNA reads TGCGCCAGCAGCTTGGTTGTGGACATCAATTCACCCCTCCACTTT. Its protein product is CASSLVVDINSPLHF.

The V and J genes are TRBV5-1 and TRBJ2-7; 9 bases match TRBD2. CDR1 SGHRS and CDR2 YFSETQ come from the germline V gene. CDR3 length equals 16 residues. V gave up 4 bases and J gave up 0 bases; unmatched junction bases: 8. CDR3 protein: CASSARLAERSYEQYF. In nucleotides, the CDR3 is TGCGCCAGCAGCGCTAGACTAGCGGAACGCTCCTACGAGCAGTACTTC.

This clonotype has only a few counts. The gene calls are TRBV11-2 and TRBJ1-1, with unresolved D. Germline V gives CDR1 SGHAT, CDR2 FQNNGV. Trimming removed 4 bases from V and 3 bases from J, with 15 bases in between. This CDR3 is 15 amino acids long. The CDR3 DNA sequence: TGTGCCAGCAGCTCCGGGTCGGCCCAACACACTGAAGCTTTCTTT. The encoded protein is CASSSGSAQHTEAFF. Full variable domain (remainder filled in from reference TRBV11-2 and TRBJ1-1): EAGVAQSPRYKIIEKRQSVAFWCNPISGHATLYWYQQILGQGPKLLIQFQNNGVVDDSQLPKDRFSAERLKGVDSTLKIQPAKLEDSAVYLCASSSGSAQHTEAFFGQGTRLTVV.

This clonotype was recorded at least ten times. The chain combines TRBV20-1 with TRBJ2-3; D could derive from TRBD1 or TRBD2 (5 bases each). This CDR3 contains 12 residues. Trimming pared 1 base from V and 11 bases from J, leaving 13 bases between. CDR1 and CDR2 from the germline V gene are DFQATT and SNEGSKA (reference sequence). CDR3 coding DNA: TGCAGTGCTAGAGCGGGACCCCTCTGGCAGTATTTT. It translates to CSARAGPLWQYF.

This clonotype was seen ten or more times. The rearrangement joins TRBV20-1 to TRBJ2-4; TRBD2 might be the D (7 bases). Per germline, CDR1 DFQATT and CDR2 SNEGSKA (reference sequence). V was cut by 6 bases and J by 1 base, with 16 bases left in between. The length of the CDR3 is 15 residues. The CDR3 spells CSAPETGGAKNIQYF. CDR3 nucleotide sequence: TGCAGTGCCCCAGAGACGGGGGGCGCCAAAAACATTCAGTACTTC.

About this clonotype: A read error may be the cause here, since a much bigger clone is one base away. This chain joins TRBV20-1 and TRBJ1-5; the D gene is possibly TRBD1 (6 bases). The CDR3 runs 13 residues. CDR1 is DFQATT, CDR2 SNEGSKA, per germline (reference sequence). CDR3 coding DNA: TGCAGTGCTACCCGGACAGCGAATCAGCACCAGCATTTT. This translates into CSATRTANQHQHF.

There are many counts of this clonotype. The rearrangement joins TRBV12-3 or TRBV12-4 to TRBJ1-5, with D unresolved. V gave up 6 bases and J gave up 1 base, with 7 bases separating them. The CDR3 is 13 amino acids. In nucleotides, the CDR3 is TGTGCCAGCAGCCAGCTCAGCAATCAGCCCCAGCATTTT. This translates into CASSQLSNQPQHF.

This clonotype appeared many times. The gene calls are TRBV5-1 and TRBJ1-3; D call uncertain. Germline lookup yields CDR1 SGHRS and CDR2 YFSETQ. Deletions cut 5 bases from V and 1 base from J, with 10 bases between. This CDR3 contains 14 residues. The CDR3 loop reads CASRTGLSGNTIYF. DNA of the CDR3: TGCGCCAGCAGGACGGGTCTTTCTGGAAACACCATATATTTT.

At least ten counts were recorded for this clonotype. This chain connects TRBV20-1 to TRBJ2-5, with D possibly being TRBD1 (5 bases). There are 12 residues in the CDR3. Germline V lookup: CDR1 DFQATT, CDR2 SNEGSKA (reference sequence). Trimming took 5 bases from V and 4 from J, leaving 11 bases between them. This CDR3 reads CSAVRVLETQYF. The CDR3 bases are TGCAGTGCTGTCAGGGTATTAGAGACCCAGTACTTC.

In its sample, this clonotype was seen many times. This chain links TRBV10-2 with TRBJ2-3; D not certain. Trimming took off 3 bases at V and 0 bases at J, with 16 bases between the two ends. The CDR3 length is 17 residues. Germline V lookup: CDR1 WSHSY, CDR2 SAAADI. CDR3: CASSEFPGGGSTDTQYF. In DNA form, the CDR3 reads TGCGCCAGCAGTGAATTTCCGGGCGGCGGCAGCACAGATACGCAGTATTTT.

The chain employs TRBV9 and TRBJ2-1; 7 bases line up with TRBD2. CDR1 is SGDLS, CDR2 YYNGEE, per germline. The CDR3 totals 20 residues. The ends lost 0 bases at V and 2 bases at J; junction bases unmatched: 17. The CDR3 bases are TGTGCCAGCAGCGTAGCGGGAGCGGGAACCCACCCTAGCCCCTACAATGAGCAGTTCTTC. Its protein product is CASSVAGAGTHPSPYNEQFF.

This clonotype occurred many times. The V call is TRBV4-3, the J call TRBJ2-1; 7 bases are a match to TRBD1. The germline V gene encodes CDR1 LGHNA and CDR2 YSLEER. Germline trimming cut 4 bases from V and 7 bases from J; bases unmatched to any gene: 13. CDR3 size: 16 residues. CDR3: CASSRATGVGGNEQFF. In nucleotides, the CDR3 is TGCGCCAGCAGCCGAGCAACAGGGGTAGGTGGTAATGAGCAGTTCTTC.